This section outlines one T cell receptor beta chain sequence together with its context. Its antigen is undetermined. This CDR3 contains 13 residues. Germline V gives CDR1 MNHEY, CDR2 SVGAGI. Trimming took off 8 bases at V and 5 bases at J, with 15 bases between the two ends. TCRdb redid the calling of the 5' RACE reads with MiXCR, one entry per CDR3 protein. The top ten clones hold roughly 0.76% of a sample with tens of thousands of distinct CDR3 sequences, 6.6% of them seen once. The sample originates from a study of T-cell memory formation after mild COVID-19. Findings and limits, study-wide: Clones contracting across day 15 to 85 had a balanced CD4/CD8 profile; later expanding clones leaned CD4+. Among contracting clones, CD4+ were mainly CM/EM and CD8+ enriched in EMRA.

Sequenced: PBMCs or a T cell subset sorted from them (not recorded which). This TCR derives from an adult who had mild COVID-19 (a few samples of this study predate the infection). Cell type and time point are not known. V and J are TRBV6-5 and TRBJ1-1; tentative D call: TRBD1 (5 bases). In DNA form, the CDR3 reads TGTGCCAGCGGGCAGGGCTCTTGGACTGAAGCTTTCTTT. Translating it yields CASGQGSWTEAFF.